What follows is one T cell receptor beta chain and its context. Its antigen remains undetermined. No base qualities exist here, and no much larger clone lies one base off it. This specimen belongs to a study of T cell responses to AZD1222 COVID-19 vaccine (dated by TCRdb to 2020 to 2022). The study in broad terms: AZD1222 recipients given second doses at about 4 weeks or at about 12 weeks were pooled, since spike-specific TCR depth and breadth were not found to differ between the two schedules. A total of 230 to 250 trial participants underwent TCR sequencing, of whom about 210 received two doses of AZD1222 and some 25 received two doses of the MenACWY control vaccine. Trial participants were enrolled by age into subgroups of 18-55, 56-69 and 70-plus years, and around 150, 28 and 57 TCR-sequenced participants, respectively, were included in these subgroups.

The research as a whole found: Because no samples from the day 14 peak response were available, repertoires could be characterized only after the peak T cell response. After two AZD1222 doses, both the breadth and the depth of spike-specific TCRs were significantly higher than at day 0 and than in MenACWY recipients. In the small 56-69-year group, the increase in depth fell short of significance, most likely because of low power. Participants were mostly white British and included more females than males, and it was suggested by the authors that clonal diversity may have been underestimated. The vaccine-associated CD4 TCRs covered the entire spike protein, and the dominant responses fell in regions 160-218 and 743-854. Conclusions about previously exposed vaccinees were limited because only six or seven AZD1222 recipients were SARS-CoV-2 seropositive at baseline. Reportedly, almost half of the unique spike-specific TCRs recognized epitopes lying outside the regions that are mutated in the B.1.351 and B.1.1.7 variants.

Reading the label with the study, this specimen's time point is: baseline before first vaccination. Vaccinee samples were obtained from the UK trials COV001 and COV002, which included a single-blind randomized controlled phase 2/3 trial of AZD1222 (ChAdOx1 nCoV-19) in healthy adults. Trial participant PBMC samples were collected at day 0 and day 28 after the second dose for TCRbeta chain sequencing. The CDR3 regions of human TCRbeta chains were analyzed by immunosequencing. The authors processed their data as follows. TCRs in the repertoires were compared against a reference library of SARS-CoV-2-specific TCRs that had been generated with the MIRA antigen-specificity platform. Breadth meant the fraction of unique TCRs that were SARS-CoV-2-associated, whereas depth meant the fraction of total T cells that were SARS-CoV-2-associated. Using the MIRA data, each spike-specific TCR was mapped to the spike region that the TCR reacts to and placed in a CD4 or CD8 class. Log10-transformed breadth and depth values were compared by one-way ANOVA with Sidak's multiple comparisons tests. The table comes from immuneACCESS by way of TCRdb, which keeps in-frame sequences with V and J called. Part of the clones is missing from these tables; in studies checked, under half for an unresolved V gene and the rest for unknown reasons. V, J and clone size were drawn from that table, and D and trimming were deduced from the DNA. This sample comprises roughly 70,000 clones, 75% to 85% of them detected only once. The ten largest clones capture about 5.6% of the sample.

V and J are truncated by 2 bases and 5 bases respectively, leaving an intervening sequence of 3 bases. CDR1 and CDR2, per the germline V gene, are MNHNS and SASEGT. Counted from cysteine to phenylalanine, this CDR3 has 11 amino acids. CDR3 DNA is the only sequence kept; it has 33 bases, read in frame from the first base. The sequencing here drew on peripheral blood, taken on day 0 of AZD1222 vaccination. The receptor's source is an adult in good health. This chain joins TRBV6-1 to TRBJ1-2, with the identity of the D gene unclear. CDR3 reads: CASSERYGYTF. At the DNA level, the sequence is TGTGCCAGCAGTGAAAGATATGGCTACACCTTC.